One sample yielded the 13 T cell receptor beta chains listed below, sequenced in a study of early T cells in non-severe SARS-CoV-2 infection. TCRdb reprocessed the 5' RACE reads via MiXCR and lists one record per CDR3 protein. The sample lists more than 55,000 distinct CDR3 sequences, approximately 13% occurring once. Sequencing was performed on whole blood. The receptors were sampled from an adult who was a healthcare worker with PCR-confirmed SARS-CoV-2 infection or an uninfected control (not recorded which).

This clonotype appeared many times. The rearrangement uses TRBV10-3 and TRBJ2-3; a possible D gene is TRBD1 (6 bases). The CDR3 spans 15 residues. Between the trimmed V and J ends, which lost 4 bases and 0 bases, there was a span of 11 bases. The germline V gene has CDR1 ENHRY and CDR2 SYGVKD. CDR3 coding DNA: TGTGCCATCAGTGTTGGACAGAGTAGCACAGATACGCAGTATTTT. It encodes CAISVGQSSTDTQYF.

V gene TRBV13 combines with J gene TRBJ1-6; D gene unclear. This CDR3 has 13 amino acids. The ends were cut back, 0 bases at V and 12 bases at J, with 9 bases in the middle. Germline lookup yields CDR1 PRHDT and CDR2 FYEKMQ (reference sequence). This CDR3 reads CASSLGTVGPLHF. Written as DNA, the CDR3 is TGTGCCAGCAGCTTAGGGACCGTTGGACCCCTCCACTTT.

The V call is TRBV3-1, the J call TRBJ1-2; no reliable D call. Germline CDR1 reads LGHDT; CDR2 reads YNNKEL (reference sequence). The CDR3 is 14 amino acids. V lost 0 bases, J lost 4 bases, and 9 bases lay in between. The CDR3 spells CASSQDTFGYGYTF. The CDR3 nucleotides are TGTGCCAGCAGCCAAGATACTTTTGGCTATGGCTACACCTTC.

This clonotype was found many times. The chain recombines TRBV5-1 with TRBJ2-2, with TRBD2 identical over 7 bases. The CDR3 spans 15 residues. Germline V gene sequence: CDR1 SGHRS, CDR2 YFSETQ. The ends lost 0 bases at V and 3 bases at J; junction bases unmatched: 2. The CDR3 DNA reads TGCGCCAGCAGCTTGGCGGGGGGATACACCGGGGAGCTGTTTTTT. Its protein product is CASSLAGGYTGELFF.

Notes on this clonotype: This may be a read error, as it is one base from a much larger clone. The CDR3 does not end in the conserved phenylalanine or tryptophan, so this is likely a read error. DNA of the CDR3: TGTGCCAGCAGTTACTCGACAGGGAATGAAAAACTGTTTTCT. This gives the protein CASSYSTGNEKLFS. The gene calls are TRBV6-6 and TRBJ1-4, with 7 bases matching TRBD1. Trimming cost V 0 bases and J 5 bases; bases outside gene matches: 0. The V gene's germline CDR1 is MNHNY and CDR2 SVGAGI (reference sequence). The CDR3 consists of 14 residues.

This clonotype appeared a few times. This CDR3 reads CSVRRAGGQGSYEQYF. In DNA form, the CDR3 reads TGCAGCGTAAGGCGGGCAGGGGGCCAGGGGTCCTACGAGCAGTACTTC. The chain has TRBV29-1 and TRBJ2-7, with TRBD1 identical over 8 bases. Per germline, CDR1 SQVTM and CDR2 ANQGSEA. Unmatched junction bases numbered 14, after V lost 6 bases and J lost 1 base. The CDR3 is 16 residues long.

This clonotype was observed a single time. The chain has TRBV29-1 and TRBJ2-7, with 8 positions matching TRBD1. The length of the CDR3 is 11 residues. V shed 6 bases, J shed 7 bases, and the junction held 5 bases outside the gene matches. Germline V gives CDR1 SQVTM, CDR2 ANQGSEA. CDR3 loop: CSVGQGREQYF. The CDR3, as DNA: TGCAGCGTCGGACAGGGTCGGGAGCAGTACTTC.

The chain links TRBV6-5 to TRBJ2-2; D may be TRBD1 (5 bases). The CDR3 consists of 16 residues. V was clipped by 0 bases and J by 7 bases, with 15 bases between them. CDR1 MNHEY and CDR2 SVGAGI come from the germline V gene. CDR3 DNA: TGTGCCAGCAGTTACTCTCCAGGGATTGGAAACGGGGAGCTGTTTTTT. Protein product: CASSYSPGIGNGELFF.

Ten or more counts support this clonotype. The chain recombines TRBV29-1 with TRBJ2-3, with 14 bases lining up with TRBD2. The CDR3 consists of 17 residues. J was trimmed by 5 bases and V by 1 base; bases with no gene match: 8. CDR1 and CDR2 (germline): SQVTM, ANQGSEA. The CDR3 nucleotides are TGCAGCGTTGAAGGGGGACTAGCGGGGGAAAAAGGAGATACGCAGTATTTT. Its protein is CSVEGGLAGEKGDTQYF.

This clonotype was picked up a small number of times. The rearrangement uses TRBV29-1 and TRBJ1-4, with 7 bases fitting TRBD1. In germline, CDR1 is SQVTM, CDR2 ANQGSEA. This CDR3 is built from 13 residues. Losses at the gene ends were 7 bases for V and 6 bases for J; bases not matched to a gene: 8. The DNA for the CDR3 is TGCAGCGCCCGACAGGGATCGTATGAAAAACTGTTTTTT. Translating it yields CSARQGSYEKLFF.

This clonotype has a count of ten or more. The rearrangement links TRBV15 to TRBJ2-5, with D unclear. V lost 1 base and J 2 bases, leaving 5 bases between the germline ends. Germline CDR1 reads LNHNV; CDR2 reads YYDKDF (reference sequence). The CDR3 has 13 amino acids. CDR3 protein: CATSRGQQETQYF. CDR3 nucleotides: TGTGCCACCAGCAGAGGCCAGCAAGAGACCCAGTACTTC.

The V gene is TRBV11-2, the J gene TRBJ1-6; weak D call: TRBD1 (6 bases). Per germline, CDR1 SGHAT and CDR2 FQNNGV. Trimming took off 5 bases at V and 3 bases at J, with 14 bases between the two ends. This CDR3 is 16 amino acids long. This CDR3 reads CASSQGRGNYNSPLHF. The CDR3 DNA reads TGTGCCAGCAGCCAAGGGAGGGGGAACTATAATTCACCCCTCCACTTT.

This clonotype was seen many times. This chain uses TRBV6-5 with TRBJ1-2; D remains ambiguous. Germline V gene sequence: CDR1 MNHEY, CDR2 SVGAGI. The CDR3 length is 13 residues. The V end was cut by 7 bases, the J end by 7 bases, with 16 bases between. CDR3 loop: CASTPGRSLGYTF. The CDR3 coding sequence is TGTGCCAGCACCCCTGGGAGATCACTTGGCTACACCTTC.